This TCR beta chain was recovered during a study of cytomegalovirus exposure and HLA in healthy donors. Whole-study findings and limits: TCR sequences were mostly rare, though some public TCRs occurred in many donors. In most subjects, TCR beta sequences reportedly gave accurate predictions of HLA-A and HLA-B alleles.

This CDR3 region has 16 residues. Germline V CDR1 and CDR2: MNHNS, SASEGT. V was shortened by 0 bases and J by 3 bases, with 14 bases between the two germline ends. The PCR had 60 Vbeta and 13 Jbeta primers. The protocol was immunoSEQ multiplex PCR, while the TCRdb copy is restricted to in-frame clones and leaves out a portion. The data show 75,000 to 100,000 clones, approximately 80% seen once. Of note for this clone: What it recognizes is unknown.

The V call is TRBV6-1, the J call TRBJ1-2; D gene unclear. The sequenced sample was PBMCs. The source of this sequence is a man in his 60s in good health and CMV-seropositive. Written as DNA, the CDR3 is TGTGCCAGCAGTGAAGCGGCCCGATCGGAGTACTATGGCTACACCTTC. Amino acids: CASSEAARSEYYGYTF.